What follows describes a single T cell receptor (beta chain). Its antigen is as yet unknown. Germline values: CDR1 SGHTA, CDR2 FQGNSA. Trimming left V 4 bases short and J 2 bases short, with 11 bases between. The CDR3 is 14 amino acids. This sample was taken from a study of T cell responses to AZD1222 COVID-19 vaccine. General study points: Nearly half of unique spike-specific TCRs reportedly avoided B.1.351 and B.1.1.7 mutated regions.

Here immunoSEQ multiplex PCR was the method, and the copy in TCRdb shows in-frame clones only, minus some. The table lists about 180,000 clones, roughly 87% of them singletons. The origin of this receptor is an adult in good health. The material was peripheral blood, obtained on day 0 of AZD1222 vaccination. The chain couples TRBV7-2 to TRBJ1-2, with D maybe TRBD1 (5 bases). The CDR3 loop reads CASSYRQYNYGYTF. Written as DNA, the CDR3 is TGTGCCAGCAGCTACAGACAGTACAACTATGGCTACACCTTC.